A single sample is the source of the 5 T cell receptor beta chains below, sequenced in a study of OX40 agonist ivuxolimab in advanced cancers. Only in-frame clones appear in the TCRdb table, and some are missing; sequencing was by immunoSEQ multiplex PCR. This table has 20,000 to 25,000 clones, over 70% appearing once. This material consisted of CD4+ or CD8+ T cells sorted from blood, taken in a trial of the OX40 agonist ivuxolimab. All receptors derive from an adult with an advanced solid tumor such as melanoma, head and neck, liver or kidney cancer.

The V gene is TRBV11-3, the J gene TRBJ2-6, with 7 bases matching TRBD1. Germline V gene lookup returns CDR1 SGHNT and CDR2 YENEEA. The CDR3 loop spans 14 amino acids. Unmatched junction bases numbered 3, after V lost 4 bases and J lost 6 bases. CDR3 residues: CASSSGTEANVLTF. The CDR3 coding sequence is TGTGCCAGCAGCTCCGGGACAGAGGCCAACGTCCTGACTTTC.

J is TRBJ2-7 and V is TRBV28, with 7 bases that match TRBD1. Germline values: CDR1 MDHEN, CDR2 SYDVKM. The CDR3 has 14 residues. V was pared by 6 bases and J by 2 bases, with 7 bases of the junction left unmatched. As DNA, the CDR3 is TGTGCCAGCAGCCGGGACAGCGAAACCTACGAGCAGTACTTC. This gives the protein CASSRDSETYEQYF.

V gene TRBV10-2 combines with J gene TRBJ2-7, with D perhaps matching TRBD1 (5 bases). Germline loops: CDR1 WSHSY, CDR2 SAAADI. The CDR3 contains 13 residues. The germline V and J ends were trimmed by 4 bases and 4 bases, with 11 bases remaining between them. Here the CDR3 reads CASSGLTGYEQYF. In DNA form, the CDR3 reads TGCGCCAGCAGTGGGCTTACAGGTTACGAGCAGTACTTC.

The chain uses TRBV5-3 and TRBJ1-2; TRBD1 is a possible D gene (5 bases). TRBV5-3 qualifies as an ORF whose function is uncertain. V gave up 8 bases and J gave up 3 bases, with 20 bases separating them. The CDR3 contains 15 residues. The CDR3 region has the DNA TGTGCCAGCACCCTTTCCGGCCGGGGGGACTATGGCTACACCTTC. This translates into CASTLSGRGDYGYTF.

The chain is built from TRBV4-3 and TRBJ2-7, with 9 bases aligning to TRBD1. The trim removed 4 bases at V and 1 base at J, leaving 5 bases unmatched. Germline V lookup: CDR1 LGHNA, CDR2 YSLEER. This CDR3 contains 15 residues. CDR3 in DNA: TGCGCCAGCAGCCCGGGGACAGGGAGTTCCTACGAGCAGTACTTC. Translating gives CASSPGTGSSYEQYF.